The present TCR beta chain was sequenced within a study of post-analysis software for immune sequencing data. This clonotype was picked up a small number of times. Its antigen is unknown. With 4 bases removed from V and 4 bases from J, the gap between germline ends came to 15 bases. The CDR3 runs 14 residues. The germline V gene has CDR1 SGHNT and CDR2 YYREEE (reference sequence). Included in the TCR beta cDNA libraries were unique molecular identifiers. In TCRdb, the PCR reads were re-called with MiXCR into one record per CDR3 protein. The sample yields fewer than 700,000 distinct CDR3 sequences, roughly 40% seen once. General study findings and limits: When compared against controls, multiple sclerosis patients showed significantly lower normalized Chao1 diversity. TRBV5-6, TRBV5-1 and TRBV20-1 belonged to a set of roughly 5 TRBV segments that were more frequent in patients than controls.

The TCR sequence derives from a girl aged 5-17 years with multiple sclerosis. V gene TRBV5-4 combines with J gene TRBJ2-7, with D possibly TRBD1 on 6 matching bases. Specimen: blood. The CDR3 is CASSPRGLPYEQYF. CDR3 coding DNA: TGTGCCAGCAGCCCCAGGGGCCTGCCATACGAGCAGTACTTC.